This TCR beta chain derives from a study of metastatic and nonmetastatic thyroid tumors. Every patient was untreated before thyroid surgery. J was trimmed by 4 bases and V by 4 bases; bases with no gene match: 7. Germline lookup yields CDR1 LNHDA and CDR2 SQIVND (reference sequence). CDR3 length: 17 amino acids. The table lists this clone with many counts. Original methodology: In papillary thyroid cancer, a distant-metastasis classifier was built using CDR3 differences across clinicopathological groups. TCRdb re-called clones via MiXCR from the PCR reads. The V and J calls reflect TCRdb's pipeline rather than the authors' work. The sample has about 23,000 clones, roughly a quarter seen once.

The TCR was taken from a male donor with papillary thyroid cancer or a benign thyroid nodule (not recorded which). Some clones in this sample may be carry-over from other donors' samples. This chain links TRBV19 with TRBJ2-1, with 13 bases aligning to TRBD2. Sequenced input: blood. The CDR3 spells CASSTPSGLAGYNEQFF. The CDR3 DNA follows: TGTGCCAGTAGTACCCCCTCGGGACTAGCGGGATACAATGAGCAGTTCTTC.